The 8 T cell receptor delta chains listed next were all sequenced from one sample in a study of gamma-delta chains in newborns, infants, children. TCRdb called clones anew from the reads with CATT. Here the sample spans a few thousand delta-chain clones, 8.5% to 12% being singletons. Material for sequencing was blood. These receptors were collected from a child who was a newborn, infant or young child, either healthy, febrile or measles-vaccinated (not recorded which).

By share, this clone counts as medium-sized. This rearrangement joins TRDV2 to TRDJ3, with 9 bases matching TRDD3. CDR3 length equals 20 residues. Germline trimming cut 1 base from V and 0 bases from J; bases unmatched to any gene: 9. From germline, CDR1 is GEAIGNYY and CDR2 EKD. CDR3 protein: CACDTYWGTDFSWDTRQMFF. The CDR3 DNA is TGTGCCTGTGACACGTACTGGGGGACCGACTTCTCCTGGGACACCCGACAGATGTTTTTC.

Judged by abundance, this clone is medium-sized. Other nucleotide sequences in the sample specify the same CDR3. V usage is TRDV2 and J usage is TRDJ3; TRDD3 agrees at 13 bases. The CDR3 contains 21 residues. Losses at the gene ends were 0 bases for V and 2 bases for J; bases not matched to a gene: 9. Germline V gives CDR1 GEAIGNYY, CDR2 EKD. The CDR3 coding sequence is TGTGCCTGTGACACCGTACTGGGGGATACGCCTAGGACCTGGGACACCCGACAGATGTTTTTC. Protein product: CACDTVLGDTPRTWDTRQMFF.

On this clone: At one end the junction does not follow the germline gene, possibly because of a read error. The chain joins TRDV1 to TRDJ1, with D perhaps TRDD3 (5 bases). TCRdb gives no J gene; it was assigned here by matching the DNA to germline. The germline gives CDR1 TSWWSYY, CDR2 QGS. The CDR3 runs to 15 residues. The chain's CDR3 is CASGETPSFTEKLIF. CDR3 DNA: TGTGCTAGTGGGGAAACCCCCTCATTCACCGAGAAACTCATCTTT.

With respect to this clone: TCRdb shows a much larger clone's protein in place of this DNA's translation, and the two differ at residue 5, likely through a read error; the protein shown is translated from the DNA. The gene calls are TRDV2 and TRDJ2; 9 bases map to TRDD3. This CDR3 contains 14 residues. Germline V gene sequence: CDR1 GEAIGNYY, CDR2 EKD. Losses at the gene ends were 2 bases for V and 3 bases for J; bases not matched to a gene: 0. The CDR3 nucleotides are TGTGCCTGTGACAACTGGGGGATGACAGCACAACTCTTCTTT. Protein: CACDNWGMTAQLFF.

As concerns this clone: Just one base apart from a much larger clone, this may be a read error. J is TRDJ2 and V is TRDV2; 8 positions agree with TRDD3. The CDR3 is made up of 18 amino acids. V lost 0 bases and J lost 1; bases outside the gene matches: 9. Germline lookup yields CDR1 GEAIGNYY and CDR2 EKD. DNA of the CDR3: TGTGCCTGTGACACCCTACTGGGGGGTCACCATTTGACAGCACAACTCTTCTTT. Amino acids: CACDTLLGGHHLTAQLFF.

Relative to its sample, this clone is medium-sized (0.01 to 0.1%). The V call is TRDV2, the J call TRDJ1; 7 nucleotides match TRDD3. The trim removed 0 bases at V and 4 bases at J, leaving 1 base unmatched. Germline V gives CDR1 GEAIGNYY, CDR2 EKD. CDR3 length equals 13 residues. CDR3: CACDTGYGDKLIF. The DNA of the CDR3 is TGTGCCTGTGACACCGGATACGGCGATAAACTCATCTTT.

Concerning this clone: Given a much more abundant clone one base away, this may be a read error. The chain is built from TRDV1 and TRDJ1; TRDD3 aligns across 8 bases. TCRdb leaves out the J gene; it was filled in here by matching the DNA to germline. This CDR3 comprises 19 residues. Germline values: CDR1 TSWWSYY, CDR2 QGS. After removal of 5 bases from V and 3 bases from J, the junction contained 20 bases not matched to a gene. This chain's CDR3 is CALGTPADSCLGDSDKLIF. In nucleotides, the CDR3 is TGTGCTCTTGGGACCCCGGCGGATTCCTGCCTGGGGGACTCCGATAAACTCATCTTT.

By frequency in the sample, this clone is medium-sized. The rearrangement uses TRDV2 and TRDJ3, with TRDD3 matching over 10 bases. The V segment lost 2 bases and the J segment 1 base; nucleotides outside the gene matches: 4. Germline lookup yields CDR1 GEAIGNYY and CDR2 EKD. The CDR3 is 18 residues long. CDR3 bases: TGTGCCTGTGACAAAATACTGGGGGATTCCTGGGACACCCGACAGATGTTTTTC. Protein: CACDKILGDSWDTRQMFF.